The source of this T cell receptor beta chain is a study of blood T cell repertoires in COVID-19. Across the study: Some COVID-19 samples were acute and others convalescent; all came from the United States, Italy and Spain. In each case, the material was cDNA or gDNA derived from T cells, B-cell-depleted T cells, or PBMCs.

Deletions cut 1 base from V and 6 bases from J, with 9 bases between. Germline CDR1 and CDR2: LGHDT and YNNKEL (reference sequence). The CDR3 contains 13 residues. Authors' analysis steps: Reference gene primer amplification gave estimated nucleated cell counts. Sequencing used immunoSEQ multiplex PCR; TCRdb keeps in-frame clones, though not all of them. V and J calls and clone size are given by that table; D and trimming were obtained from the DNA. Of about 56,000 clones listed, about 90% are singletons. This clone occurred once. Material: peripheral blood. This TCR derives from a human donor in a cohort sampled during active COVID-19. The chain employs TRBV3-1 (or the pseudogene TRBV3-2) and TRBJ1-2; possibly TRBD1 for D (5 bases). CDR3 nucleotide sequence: TGTGCCAGCAGCCAAGGCGGGGGGGATGGCTACACCTTC. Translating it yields CASSQGGGDGYTF.